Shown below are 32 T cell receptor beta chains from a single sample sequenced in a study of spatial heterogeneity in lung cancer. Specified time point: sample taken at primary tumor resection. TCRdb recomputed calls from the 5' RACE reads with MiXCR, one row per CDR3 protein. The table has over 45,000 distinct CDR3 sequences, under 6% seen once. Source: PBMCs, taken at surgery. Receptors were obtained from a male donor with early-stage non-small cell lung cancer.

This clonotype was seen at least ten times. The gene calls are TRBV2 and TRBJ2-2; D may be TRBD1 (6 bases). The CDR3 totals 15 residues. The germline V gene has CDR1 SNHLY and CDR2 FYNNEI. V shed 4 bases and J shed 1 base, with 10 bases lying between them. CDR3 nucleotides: TGTGCCAGCAGTGCGGTCAGGGGGAACACCGGGGAGCTGTTTTTT. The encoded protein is CASSAVRGNTGELFF.

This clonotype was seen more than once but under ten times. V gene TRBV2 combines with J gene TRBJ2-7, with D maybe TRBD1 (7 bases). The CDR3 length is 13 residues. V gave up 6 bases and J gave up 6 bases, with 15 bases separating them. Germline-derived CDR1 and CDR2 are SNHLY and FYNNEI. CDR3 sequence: CASSKAQGGEQYF. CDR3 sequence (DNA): TGTGCCAGCAGCAAGGCTCAGGGGGGCGAGCAGTACTTC.

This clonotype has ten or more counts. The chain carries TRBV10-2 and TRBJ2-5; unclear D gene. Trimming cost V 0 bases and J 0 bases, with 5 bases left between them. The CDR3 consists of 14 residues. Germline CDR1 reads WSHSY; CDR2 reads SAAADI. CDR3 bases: TGCGCCAGCAGTGAGTCAGGCCACCAAGAGACCCAGTACTTC. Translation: CASSESGHQETQYF.

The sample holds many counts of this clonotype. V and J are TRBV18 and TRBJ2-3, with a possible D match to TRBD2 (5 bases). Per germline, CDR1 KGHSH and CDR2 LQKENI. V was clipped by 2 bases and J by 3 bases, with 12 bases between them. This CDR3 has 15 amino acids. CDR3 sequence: CASSPIRTGTDTQYF. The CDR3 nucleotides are TGTGCCAGCTCACCAATACGGACGGGGACAGATACGCAGTATTTT.

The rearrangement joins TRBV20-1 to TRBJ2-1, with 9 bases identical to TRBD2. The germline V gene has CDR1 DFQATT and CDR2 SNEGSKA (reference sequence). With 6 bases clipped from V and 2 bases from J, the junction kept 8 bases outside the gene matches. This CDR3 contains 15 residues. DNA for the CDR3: TGCAGTGCCCGTAGCGGGAGCGCGACCTACAATGAGCAGTTCTTC. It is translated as CSARSGSATYNEQFF.

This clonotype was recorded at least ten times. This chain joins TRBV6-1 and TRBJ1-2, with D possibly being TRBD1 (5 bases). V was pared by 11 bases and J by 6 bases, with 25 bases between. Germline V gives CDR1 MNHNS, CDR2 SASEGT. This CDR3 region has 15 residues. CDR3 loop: CAAPGEQGVLDGYTF. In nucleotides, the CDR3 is TGTGCCGCCCCCGGCGAGCAAGGGGTACTGGATGGCTACACCTTC.

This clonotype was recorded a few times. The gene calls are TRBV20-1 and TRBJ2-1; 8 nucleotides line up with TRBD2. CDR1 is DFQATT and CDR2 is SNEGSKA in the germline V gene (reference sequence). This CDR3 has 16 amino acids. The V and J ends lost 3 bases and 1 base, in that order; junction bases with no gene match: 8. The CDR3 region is CSARSREGKSYNEQFF. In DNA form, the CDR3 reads TGCAGTGCTAGGTCACGGGAGGGGAAGTCCTACAATGAGCAGTTCTTC.

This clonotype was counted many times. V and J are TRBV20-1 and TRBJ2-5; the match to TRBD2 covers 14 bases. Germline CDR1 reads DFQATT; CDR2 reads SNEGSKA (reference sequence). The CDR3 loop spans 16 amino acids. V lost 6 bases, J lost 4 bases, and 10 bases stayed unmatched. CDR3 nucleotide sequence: TGCAGTGCCACCCCGGGACTAGCGGGAGTAGGAGAGACCCAGTACTTC. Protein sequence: CSATPGLAGVGETQYF.

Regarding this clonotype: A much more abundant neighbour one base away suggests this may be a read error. CDR3 sequence reads: CASSQNRGPNSPLRF. CDR3 nucleotides: TGTGCCAGCAGCCAAAACAGGGGGCCGAATTCACCCCTCCGCTTT. The chain uses TRBV3-1 and TRBJ1-6; 9 positions match TRBD1. The CDR3 is made up of 15 amino acids. Germline loops: CDR1 LGHDT, CDR2 YNNKEL (reference sequence).

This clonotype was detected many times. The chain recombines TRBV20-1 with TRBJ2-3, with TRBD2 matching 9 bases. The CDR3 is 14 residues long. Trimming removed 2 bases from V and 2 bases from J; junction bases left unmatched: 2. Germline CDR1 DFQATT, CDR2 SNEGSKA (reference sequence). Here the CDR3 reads CSARRLAATDTQYF. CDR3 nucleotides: TGCAGTGCTAGACGACTAGCGGCCACAGATACGCAGTATTTT.

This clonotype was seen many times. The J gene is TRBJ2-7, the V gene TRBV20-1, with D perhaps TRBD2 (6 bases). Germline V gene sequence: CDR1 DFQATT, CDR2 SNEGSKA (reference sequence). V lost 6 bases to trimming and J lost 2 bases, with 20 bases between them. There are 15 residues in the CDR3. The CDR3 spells CSATSPGWGAYEQYF. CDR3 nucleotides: TGCAGTGCAACCTCTCCCGGCTGGGGGGCCTACGAGCAGTACTTC.

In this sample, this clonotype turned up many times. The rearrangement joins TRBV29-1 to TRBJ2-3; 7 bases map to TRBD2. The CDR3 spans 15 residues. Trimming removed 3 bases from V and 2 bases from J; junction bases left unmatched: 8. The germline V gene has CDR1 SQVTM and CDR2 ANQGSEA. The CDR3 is CSVDRGGSPTDTQYF. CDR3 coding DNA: TGCAGCGTTGATCGCGGCGGGAGCCCCACAGATACGCAGTATTTT.

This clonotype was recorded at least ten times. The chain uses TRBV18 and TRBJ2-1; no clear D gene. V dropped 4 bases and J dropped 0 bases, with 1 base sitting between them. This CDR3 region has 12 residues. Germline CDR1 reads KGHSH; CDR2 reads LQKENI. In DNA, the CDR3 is TGTGCCAGCTCACTCTCCTACAATGAGCAGTTCTTC. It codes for CASSLSYNEQFF. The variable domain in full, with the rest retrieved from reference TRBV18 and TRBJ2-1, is NAGVMQNPRHLVRRRGQEARLRCSPMKGHSHVYWYRQLPEEGLKFMVYLQKENIIDESGMPKERFSAEFPKEGPSILRIQQVVRGDSAAYFCASSLSYNEQFFGPGTRLTVL.

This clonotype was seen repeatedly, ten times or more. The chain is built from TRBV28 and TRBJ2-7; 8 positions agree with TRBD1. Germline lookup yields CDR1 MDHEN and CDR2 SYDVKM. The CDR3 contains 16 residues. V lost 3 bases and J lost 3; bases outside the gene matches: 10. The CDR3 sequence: CASSFPGQGNNYEQYF. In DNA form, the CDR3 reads TGTGCCAGCAGTTTCCCCGGACAGGGCAACAACTACGAGCAGTACTTC.

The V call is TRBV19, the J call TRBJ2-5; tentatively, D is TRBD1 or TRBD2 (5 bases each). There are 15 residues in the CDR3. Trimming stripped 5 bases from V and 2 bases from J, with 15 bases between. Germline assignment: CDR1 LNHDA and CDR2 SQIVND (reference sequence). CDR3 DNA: TGTGCCAGTAGTCCCCGCTCGGGACGGCAAGAGACCCAGTACTTC. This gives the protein CASSPRSGRQETQYF.

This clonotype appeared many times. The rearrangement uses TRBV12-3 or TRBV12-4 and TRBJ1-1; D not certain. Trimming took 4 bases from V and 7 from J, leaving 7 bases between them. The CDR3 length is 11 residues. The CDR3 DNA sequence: TGTGCCAGCAGTTCCGACGGTGAAGCTTTCTTT. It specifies CASSSDGEAFF.

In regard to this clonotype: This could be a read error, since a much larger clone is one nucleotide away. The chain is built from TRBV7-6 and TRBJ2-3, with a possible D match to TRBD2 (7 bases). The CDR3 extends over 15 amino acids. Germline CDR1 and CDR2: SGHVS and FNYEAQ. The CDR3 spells CASSPEGGLTDTQDF. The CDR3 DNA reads TGTGCCAGCAGCCCCGAGGGGGGGCTCACAGATACGCAGGATTTT.

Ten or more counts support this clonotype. The CDR3 DNA reads TGTGCCATACTCCCCCGGAGCGGGTACACAGATACGCAGTATTTT. This sequence encodes CAILPRSGYTDTQYF. The gene calls are TRBV28 and TRBJ2-3; tentatively, D is TRBD2 (6 bases). This CDR3 is 15 amino acids long. V shed 10 bases and J shed 2 bases, with 19 bases lying between them. Germline loops: CDR1 MDHEN, CDR2 SYDVKM.

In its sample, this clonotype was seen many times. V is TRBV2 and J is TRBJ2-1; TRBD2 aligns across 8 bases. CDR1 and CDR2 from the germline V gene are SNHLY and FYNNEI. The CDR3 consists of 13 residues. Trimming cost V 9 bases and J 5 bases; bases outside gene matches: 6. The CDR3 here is CARGAGENNEQFF. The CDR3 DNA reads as TGTGCCAGGGGAGCGGGAGAGAACAATGAGCAGTTCTTC.

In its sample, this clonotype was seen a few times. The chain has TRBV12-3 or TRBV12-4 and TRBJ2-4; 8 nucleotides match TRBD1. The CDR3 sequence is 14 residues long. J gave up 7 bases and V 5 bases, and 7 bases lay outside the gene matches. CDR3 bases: TGTGCCAGCAGTCTCGGACAGGGTGGGAACATTCAGTACTTC. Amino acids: CASSLGQGGNIQYF.

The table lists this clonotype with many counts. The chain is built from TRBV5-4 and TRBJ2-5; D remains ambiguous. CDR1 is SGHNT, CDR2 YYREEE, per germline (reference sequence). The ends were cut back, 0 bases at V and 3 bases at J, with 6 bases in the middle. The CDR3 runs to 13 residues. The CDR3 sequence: CASSLVGEETQYF. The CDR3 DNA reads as TGTGCCAGCAGCTTGGTAGGTGAAGAGACCCAGTACTTC.

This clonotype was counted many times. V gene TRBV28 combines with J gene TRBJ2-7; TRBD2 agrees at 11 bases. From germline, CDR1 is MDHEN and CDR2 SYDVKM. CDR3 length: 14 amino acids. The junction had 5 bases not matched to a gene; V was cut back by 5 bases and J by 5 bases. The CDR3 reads CASSVAGGMNEQYF. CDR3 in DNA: TGTGCCAGCAGTGTAGCGGGAGGGATGAACGAGCAGTACTTC. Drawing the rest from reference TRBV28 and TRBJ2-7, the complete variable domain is DVKVTQSSRYLVKRTGEKVFLECVQDMDHENMFWYRQDPGLGLRLIYFSYDVKMKEKGDIPEGYSVSREKKERFSLILESASTNQTSMYLCASSVAGGMNEQYFGPGTRLTVT.

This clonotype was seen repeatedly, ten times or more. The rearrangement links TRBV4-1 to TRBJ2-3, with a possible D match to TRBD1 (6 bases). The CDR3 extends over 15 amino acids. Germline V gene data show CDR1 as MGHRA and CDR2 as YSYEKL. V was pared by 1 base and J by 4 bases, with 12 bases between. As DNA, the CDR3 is TGCGCCAGCAGCCAAGCCGCGGCAGGGGCAGATACGCAGTATTTT. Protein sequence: CASSQAAAGADTQYF.

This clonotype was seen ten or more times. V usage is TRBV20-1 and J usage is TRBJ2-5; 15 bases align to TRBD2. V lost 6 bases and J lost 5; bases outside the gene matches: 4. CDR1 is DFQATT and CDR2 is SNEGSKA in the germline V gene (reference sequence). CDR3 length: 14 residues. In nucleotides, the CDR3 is TGCAGTGCCGACGGGACTAGCGGGAGGGAGACCCAGTACTTC. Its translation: CSADGTSGRETQYF.

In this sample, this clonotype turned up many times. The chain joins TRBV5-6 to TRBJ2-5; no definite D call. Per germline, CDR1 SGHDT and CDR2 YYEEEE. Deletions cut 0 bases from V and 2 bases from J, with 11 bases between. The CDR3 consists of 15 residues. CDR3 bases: TGTGCCAGCAGCTTGGGACCAGTTTTTCAAGAGACCCAGTACTTC. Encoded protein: CASSLGPVFQETQYF.

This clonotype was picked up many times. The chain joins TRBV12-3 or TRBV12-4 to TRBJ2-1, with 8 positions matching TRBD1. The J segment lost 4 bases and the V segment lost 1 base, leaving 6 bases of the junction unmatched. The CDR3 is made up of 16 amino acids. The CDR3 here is CASSLGAGTGYNEQFF. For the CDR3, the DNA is TGTGCCAGCAGTTTAGGGGCTGGGACAGGATACAATGAGCAGTTCTTC.

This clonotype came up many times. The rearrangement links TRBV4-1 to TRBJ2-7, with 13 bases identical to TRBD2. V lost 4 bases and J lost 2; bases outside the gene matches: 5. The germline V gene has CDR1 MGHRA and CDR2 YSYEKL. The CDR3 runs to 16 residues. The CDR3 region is CASSPGTSGKTYEQYF. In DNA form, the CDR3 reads TGCGCCAGCAGCCCAGGGACTAGCGGGAAGACCTACGAGCAGTACTTC.

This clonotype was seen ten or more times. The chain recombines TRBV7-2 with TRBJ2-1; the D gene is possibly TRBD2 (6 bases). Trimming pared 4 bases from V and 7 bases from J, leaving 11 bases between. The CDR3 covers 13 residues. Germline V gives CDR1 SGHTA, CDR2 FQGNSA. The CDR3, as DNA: TGTGCCAGCAGCTCGGACTATAGGAATGAGCAGTTCTTC. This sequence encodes CASSSDYRNEQFF.

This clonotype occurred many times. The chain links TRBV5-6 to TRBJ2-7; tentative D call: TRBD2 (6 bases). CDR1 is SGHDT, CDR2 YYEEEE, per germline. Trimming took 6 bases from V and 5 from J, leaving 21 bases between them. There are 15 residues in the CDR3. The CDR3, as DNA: TGTGCCAGCACCACAACGGGGAGGAGCCGTCACGAGCAGTACTTC. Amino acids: CASTTTGRSRHEQYF.

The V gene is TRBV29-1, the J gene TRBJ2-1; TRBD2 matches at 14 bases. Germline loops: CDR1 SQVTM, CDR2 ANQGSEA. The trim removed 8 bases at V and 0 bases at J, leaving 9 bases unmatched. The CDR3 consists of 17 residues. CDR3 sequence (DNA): TGCAGCACAACCGGGACTAGCGGGGGAGTCTCCTACAATGAGCAGTTCTTC. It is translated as CSTTGTSGGVSYNEQFF.

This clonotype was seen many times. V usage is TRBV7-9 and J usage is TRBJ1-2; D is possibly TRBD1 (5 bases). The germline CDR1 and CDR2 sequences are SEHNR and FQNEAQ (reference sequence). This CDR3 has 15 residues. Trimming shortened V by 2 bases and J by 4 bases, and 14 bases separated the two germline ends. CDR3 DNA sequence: TGTGCCAGCAGCTTAACAGGCGGGTCTAGCTATGGCTACACCTTC. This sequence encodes CASSLTGGSSYGYTF.

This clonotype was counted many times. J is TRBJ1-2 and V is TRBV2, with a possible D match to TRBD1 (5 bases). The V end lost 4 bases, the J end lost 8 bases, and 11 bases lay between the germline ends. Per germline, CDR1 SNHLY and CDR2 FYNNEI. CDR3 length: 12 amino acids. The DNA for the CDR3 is TGTGCCAGCAGTGGGGACCCGAGGGGCTACACCTTC. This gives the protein CASSGDPRGYTF.